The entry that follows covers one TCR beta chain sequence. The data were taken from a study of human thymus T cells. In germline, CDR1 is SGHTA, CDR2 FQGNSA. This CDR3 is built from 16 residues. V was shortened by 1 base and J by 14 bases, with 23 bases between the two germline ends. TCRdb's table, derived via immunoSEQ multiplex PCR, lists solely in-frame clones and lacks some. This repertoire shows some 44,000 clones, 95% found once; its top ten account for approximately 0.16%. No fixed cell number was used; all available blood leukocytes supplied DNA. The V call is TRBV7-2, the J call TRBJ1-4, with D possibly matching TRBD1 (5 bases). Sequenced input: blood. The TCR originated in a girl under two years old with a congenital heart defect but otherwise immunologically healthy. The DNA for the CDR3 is TGTGCCAGCAGCTTAGTGAGGGCCAGGGCCTCGGATCGCCTGTTTTTT. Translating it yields CASSLVRARASDRLFF. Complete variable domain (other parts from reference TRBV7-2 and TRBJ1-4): GAGVSQSPSNKVTEKGKDVELRCDPISGHTALYWYRQSLGQGLEFLIYFQGNSAPDKSGLPSDRFSAERTGGSVSTLTIQRTQQEDSAVYLCASSLVRARASDRLFFGSGTQLSVL.